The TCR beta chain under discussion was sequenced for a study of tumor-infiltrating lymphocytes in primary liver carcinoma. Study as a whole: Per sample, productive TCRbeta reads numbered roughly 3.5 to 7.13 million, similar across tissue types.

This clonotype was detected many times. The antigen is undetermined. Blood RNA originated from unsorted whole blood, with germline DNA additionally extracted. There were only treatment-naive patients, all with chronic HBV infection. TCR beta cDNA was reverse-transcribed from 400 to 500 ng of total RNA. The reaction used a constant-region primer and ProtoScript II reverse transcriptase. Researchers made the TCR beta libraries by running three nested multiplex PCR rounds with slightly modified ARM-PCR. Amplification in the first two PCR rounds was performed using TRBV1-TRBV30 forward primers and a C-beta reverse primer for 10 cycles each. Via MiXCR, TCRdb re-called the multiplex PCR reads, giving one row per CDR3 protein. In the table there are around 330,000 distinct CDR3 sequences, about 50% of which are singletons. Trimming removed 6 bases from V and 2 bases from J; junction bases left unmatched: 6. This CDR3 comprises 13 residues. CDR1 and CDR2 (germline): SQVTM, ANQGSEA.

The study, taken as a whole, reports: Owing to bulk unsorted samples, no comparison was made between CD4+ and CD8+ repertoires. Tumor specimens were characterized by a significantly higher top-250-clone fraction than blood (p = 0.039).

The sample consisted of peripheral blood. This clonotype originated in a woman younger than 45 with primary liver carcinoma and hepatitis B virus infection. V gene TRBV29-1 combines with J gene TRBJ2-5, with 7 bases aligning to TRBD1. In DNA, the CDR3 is TGCAGCGTAGCCGGGACAGCACAAGAGACCCAGTACTTC. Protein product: CSVAGTAQETQYF.